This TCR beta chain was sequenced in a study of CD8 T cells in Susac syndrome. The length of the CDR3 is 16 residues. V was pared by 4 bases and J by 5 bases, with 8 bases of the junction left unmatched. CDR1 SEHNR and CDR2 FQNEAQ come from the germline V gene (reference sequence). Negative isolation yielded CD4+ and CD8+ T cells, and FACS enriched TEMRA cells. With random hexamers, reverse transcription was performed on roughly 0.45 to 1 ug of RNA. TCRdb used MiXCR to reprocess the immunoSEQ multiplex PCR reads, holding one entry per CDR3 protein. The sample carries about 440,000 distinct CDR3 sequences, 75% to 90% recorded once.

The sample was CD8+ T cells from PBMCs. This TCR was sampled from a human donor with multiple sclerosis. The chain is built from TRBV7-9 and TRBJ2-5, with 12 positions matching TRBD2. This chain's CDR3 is CASSSRELAGGETQYF. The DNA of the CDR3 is TGTGCCAGCAGCTCCCGGGAGCTAGCGGGGGGGGAGACCCAGTACTTC. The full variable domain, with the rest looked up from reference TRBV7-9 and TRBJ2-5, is DTGVSQNPRHKITKRGQNVTFRCDPISEHNRLYWYRQTLGQGPEFLTYFQNEAQLEKSRLLSDRFSAERPKGSFSTLEIQRTEQGDSAMYLCASSSRELAGGETQYFGPGTRLLVL.